This note documents a single TCR beta chain sequence. What it recognizes is unknown. The length of the CDR3 is 16 residues. Germline assignment: CDR1 LNHDA and CDR2 SQIVND (reference sequence). V lost 4 bases and J lost 4; bases outside the gene matches: 8. The sample is drawn from a study of cytomegalovirus exposure and HLA in healthy donors. Study outcomes and limitations: Association of a missense DCLRE1C variant with TCR beta V- and J-gene trimming was reported in a later analysis. In a later analysis, HLA-C alleles had the fewest associated TCRs, DRB1 alleles the most. Researchers catalogued some 160 TCR beta chains as cytomegalovirus-associated.

The primer mix had 60 Vbeta and 13 Jbeta primers. TCRdb's copy holds only in-frame clones and misses some; the assay was immunoSEQ multiplex PCR. Of approximately 110,000 clones in the sample, roughly 73% were seen once. This receptor was identified in a woman in her twenties or thirties in good health and CMV-seronegative. Source material: PBMCs. The chain uses TRBV19 and TRBJ2-2, with 8 bases fitting TRBD1. The chain's CDR3 is CASSTLQTGGTGELFF. The CDR3, as DNA: TGTGCCAGTAGTACGCTGCAAACAGGGGGCACCGGGGAGCTGTTTTTT. Together with reference TRBV19 and TRBJ2-2, the CDR3 gives the full variable domain: DGGITQSPKYLFRKEGQNVTLSCEQNLNHDAMYWYRQDPGQGLRLIYYSQIVNDFQKGDIAEGYSVSREKKESFPLTVTSAQKNPTAFYLCASSTLQTGGTGELFFGEGSRLTVL.